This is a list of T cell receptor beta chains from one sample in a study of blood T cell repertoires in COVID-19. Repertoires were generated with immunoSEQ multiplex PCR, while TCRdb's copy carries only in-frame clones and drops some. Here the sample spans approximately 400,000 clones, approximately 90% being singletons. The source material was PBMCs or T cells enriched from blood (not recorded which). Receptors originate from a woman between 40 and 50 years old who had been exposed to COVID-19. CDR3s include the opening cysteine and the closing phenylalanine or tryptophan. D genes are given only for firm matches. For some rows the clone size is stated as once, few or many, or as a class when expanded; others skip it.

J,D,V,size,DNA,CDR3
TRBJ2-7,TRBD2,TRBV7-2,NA,TGTGCCAGCAGCTTACTCTCGCGGGGGAGAAGCTCCTACGAGCAGTACTTC,CASSLLSRGRSSYEQYF
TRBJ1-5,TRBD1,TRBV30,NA,TGTGCCTGGTGCTCGGGACAGGGGAATCAGCCCCAGCATTTT,CAWCSGQGNQPQHF
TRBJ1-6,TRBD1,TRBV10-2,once,TGCGCCAGCAGTCCAGAGGGGGCGGCACCCCTCCACTTT,CASSPEGAAPLHF
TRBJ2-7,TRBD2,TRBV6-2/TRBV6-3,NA,TGTGCCAGCAGTTACTCGAGGACTAGCGGGAGGGCCATATCCTACGAGCAGTACTTC,CASSYSRTSGRAISYEQYF
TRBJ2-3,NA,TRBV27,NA,TGTGCCAGCAGTCCCCTCTACGCGGGCCTCACAGATACGCAGTATTTT,CASSPLYAGLTDTQYF
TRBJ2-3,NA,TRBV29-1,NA,TGCAGCGTTGCATCGTCCGTGACTAGCACAGATACGCAGTATTTT,CSVASSVTSTDTQYF
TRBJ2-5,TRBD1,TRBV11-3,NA,TGTGCCAGCAGCTCGAGGACAGGTGGGATTGAGACCCAGTACTTC,CASSSRTGGIETQYF
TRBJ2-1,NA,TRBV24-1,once,TGTGCCACCAGTGATTTCGGGGTTCGTGAGCAGTTCTTC,CATSDFGVREQFF
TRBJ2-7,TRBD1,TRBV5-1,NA,TGCGCCAGCAGCTTGGGGGACAGGGGAGTCTGGCGATACGAGCAGTACTTC,CASSLGDRGVWRYEQYF
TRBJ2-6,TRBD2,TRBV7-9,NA,TGTGCCAGCAGCCTCCGGGTCGGGGGGGCCTATGGGGCCAACGTCCTGACTTTC,CASSLRVGGAYGANVLTF
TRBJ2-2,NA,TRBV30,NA,TGTGCCTGGAGTGGTGCCGGGGGCACCGGGGAGCTGTTTTTT,CAWSGAGGTGELFF
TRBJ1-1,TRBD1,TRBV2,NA,TGTGCCAGCCGCCGGACAGGGAACACTGAAGCTTTCTTT,CASRRTGNTEAFF
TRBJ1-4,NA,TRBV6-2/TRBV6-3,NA,TGTGCCAGCAGCGACGCAGGGGATGAAAAACTGTTTTTT,CASSDAGDEKLFF
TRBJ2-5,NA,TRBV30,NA,TGTGCCTGGAGTGTCGGCAGGCAAGAGACCCAGTACTTC,CAWSVGRQETQYF
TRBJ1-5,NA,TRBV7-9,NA,TGTGCCAGCAGCCCCGGGGTTGCTCAGCCCCAGCATTTT,CASSPGVAQPQHF
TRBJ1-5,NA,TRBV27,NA,TGTGCCAGCAGACTGGATTTCCGAGGGAATCAGCCCCAGCATTTT,CASRLDFRGNQPQHF
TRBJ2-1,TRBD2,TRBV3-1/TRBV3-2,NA,TGTGCCAGCAGCCACATAGCGGGAGTCGTCTATGAGCAGTTCTTC,CASSHIAGVVYEQFF
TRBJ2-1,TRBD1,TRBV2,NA,TGTGCCAGCAGTACCCACCGGGACAGGGGTTACAATGAGCAGTTCTTC,CASSTHRDRGYNEQFF
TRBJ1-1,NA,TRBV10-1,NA,TGCGCCAGCAGTGGTGTCTCCACTGAAGCTTTCTTT,CASSGVSTEAFF
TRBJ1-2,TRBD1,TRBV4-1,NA,TGCGCCAGCAGCCACACAGACAGGGGCGACTATGGCTACACCTTC,CASSHTDRGDYGYTF
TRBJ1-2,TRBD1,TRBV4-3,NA,TGCGCCAGCAGCCTAGGGACAGGGGCTAACTATGGCTACACCTTC,CASSLGTGANYGYTF
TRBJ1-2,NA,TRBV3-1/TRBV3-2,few,TGTGCCAGCAGCCAAGGTCGAGGGGAGGTGTCTGGCTACACCTTC,CASSQGRGEVSGYTF
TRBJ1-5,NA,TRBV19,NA,TGTGCCAGTAGTATAAGAGGGGAGGGTGGATATCAGCCCCAGCATTTT,CASSIRGEGGYQPQHF
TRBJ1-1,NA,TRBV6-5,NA,TGTGCCAGCAGTTACCCAATGGAACAGGAGAACACTGAAGCTTTCTTT,CASSYPMEQENTEAFF
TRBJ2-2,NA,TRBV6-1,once,TGTGCCAGCAGTGGTAGTAGTGGTGAAATTACCGGGGAGCTGTTTTTT,CASSGSSGEITGELFF
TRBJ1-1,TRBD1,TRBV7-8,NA,TGTGCCAGCAGCCAAGGGACAGAGGAAGCTTTCTTT,CASSQGTEEAFF
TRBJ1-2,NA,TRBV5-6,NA,TGTGCCAGCAGCCTGATAGAACCCCCCTACACCTTC,CASSLIEPPYTF
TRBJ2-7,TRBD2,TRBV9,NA,TGTGCCAGCAGTCCTAGCGGGAGCTTTTACGAGCAGTACTTC,CASSPSGSFYEQYF
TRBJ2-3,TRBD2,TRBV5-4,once,TGTGCCAGCAGCTTGGGGACTAGCGGGAGCTTAAGCACAGATACGCAGTATTTT,CASSLGTSGSLSTDTQYF